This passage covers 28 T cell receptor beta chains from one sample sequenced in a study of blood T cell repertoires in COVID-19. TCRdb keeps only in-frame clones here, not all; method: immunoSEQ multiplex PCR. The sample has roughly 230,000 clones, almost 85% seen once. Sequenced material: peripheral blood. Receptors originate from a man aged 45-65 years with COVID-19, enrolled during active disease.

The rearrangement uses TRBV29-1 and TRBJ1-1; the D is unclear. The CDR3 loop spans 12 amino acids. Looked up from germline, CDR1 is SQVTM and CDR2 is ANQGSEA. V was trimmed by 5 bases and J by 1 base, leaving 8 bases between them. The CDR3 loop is CSVSRSNTEAFF. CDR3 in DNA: TGCAGCGTTTCCAGATCGAACACTGAAGCTTTCTTT.

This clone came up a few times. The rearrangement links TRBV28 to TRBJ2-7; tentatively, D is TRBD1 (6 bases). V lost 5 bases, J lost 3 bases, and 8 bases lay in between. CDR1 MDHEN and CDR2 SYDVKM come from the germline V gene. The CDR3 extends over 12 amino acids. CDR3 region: CASSRTVYEQYF. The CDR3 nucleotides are TGTGCCAGCAGTCGGACAGTCTACGAGCAGTACTTC.

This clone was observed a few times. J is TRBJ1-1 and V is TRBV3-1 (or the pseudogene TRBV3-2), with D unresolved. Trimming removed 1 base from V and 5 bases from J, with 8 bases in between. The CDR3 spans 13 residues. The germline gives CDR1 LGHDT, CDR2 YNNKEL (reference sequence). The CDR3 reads CASSQGLLTEAFF. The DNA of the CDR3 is TGTGCCAGCAGCCAAGGTCTTTTGACTGAAGCTTTCTTT.

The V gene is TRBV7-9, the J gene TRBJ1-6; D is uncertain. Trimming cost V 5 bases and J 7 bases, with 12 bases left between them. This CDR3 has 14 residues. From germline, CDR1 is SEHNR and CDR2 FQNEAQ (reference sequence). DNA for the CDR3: TGTGCCAGCAGCCTGGGTGGAGCAAATTCACCCCTCCACTTT. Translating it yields CASSLGGANSPLHF.

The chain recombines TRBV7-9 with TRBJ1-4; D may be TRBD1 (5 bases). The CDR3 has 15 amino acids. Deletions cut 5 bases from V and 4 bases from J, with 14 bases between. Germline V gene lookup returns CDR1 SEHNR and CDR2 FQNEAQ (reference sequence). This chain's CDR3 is CASSLTGLVNEKLFF. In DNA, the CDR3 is TGTGCCAGCAGCCTAACGGGACTGGTTAATGAAAAACTGTTTTTT.

CDR3 protein: CAWSVQGTSGNTIYF. The CDR3 nucleotides read TGTGCCTGGAGTGTACAGGGAACCTCTGGAAACACCATATATTTT. The rearrangement joins TRBV30 to TRBJ1-3, with D maybe TRBD1 (6 bases). Germline CDR1 reads GTSNPN; CDR2 reads SVGIG (reference sequence). This CDR3 contains 15 residues. Deletions cut 0 bases from V and 0 bases from J, with 9 bases between.

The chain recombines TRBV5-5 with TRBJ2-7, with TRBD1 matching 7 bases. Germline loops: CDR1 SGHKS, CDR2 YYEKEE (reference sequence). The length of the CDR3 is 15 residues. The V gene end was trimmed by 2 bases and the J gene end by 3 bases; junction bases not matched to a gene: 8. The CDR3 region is CASSFGDSSFYEQYF. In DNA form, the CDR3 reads TGTGCCAGCAGCTTCGGGGACAGCTCTTTCTACGAGCAGTACTTC.

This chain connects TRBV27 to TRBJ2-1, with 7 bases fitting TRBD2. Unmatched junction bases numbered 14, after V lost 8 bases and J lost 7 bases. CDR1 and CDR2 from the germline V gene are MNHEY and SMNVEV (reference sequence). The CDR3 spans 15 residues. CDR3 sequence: CASSSGRGVWNEQFF. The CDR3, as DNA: TGTGCCAGCTCCTCTGGCCGGGGGGTGTGGAATGAGCAGTTCTTC.

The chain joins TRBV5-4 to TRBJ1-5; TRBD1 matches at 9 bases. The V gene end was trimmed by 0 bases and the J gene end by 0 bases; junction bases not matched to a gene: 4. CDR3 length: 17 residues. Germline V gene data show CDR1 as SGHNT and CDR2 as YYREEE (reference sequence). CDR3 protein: CASSLARDRDSNQPQHF. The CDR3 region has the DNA TGTGCCAGCAGCTTGGCCAGGGACAGGGATAGCAATCAGCCCCAGCATTTT.

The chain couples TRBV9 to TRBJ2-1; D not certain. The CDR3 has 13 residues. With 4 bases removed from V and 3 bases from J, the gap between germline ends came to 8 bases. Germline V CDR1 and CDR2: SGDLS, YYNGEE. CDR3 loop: CASSPGVYNEQFF. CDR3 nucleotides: TGTGCCAGCAGCCCAGGTGTCTACAATGAGCAGTTCTTC.

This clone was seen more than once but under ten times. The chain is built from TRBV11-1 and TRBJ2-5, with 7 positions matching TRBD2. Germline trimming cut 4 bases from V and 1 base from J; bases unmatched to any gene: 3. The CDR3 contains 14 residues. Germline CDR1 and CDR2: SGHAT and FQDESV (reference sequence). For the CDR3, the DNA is TGTGCCAGCAGCTACGGGGGGACCCAAGAGACCCAGTACTTC. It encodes CASSYGGTQETQYF.

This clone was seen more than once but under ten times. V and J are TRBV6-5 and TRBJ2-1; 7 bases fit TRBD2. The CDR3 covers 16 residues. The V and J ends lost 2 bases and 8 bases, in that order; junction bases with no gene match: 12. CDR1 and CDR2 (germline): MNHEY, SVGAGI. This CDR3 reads CASSYRAGVPGDEQFF. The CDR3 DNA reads TGTGCCAGCAGTTACAGGGCGGGGGTCCCGGGGGATGAGCAGTTCTTC.

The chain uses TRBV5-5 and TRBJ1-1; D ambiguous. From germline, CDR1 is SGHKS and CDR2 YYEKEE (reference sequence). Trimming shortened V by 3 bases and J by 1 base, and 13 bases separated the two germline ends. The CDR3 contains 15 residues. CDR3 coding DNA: TGTGCCAGCAGCTCCTTTTATACTGGGAACACTGAAGCTTTCTTT. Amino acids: CASSSFYTGNTEAFF.

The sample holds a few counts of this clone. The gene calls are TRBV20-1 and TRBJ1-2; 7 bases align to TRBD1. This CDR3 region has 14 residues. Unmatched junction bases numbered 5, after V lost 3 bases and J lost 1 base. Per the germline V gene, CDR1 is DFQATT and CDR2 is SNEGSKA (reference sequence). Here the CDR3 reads CSASIQGDNYGYTF. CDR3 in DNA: TGCAGTGCTAGTATTCAGGGGGATAACTATGGCTACACCTTC.

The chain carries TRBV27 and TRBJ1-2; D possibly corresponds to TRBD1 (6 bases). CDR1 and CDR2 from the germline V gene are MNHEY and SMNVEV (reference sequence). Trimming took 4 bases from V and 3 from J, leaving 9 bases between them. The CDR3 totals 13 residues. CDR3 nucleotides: TGTGCCAGCAGTTACTACAGGGACTATGGCTACACCTTC. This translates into CASSYYRDYGYTF.

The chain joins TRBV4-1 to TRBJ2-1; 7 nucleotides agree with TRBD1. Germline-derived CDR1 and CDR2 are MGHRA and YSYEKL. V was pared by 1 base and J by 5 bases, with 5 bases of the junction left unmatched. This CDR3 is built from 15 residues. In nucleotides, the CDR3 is TGCGCCAGCAGCCAAGTCGGACAGGAGCACAATGAGCAGTTCTTC. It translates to CASSQVGQEHNEQFF.

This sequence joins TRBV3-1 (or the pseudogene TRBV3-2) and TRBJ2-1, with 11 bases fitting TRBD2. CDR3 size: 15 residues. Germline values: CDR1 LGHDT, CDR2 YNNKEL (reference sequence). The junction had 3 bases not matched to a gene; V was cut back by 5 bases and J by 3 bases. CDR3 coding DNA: TGTGCCAGCAGCGAAACTAGCGGGGGCTACAATGAGCAGTTCTTC. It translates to CASSETSGGYNEQFF.

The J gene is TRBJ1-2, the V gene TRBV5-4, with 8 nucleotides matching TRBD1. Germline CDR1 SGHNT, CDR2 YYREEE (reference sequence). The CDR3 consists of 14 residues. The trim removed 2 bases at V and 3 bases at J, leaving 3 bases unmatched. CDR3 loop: CASSFAGGDYGYTF. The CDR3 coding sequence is TGTGCCAGCAGCTTTGCAGGGGGCGACTATGGCTACACCTTC. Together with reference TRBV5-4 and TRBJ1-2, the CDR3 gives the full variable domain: ETGVTQSPTHLIKTRGQQVTLRCSSQSGHNTVSWYQQALGQGPQFIFQYYREEENGRGNFPPRFSGLQFPNYSSELNVNALELDDSALYLCASSFAGGDYGYTFGSGTRLTVV.

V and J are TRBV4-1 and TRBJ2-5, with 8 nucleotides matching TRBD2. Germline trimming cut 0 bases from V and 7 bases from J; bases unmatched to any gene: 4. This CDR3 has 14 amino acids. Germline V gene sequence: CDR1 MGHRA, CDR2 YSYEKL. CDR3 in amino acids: CASSQDGGVATQYF. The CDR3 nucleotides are TGCGCCAGCAGCCAAGACGGGGGGGTGGCGACCCAGTACTTC.

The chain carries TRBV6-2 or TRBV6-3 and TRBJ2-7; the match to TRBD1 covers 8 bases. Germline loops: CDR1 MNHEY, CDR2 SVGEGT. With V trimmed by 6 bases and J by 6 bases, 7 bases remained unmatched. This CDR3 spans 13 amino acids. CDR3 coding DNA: TGTGCCAGCAGCCTGCTTACAGGGGGCGAGCAGTACTTC. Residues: CASSLLTGGEQYF.

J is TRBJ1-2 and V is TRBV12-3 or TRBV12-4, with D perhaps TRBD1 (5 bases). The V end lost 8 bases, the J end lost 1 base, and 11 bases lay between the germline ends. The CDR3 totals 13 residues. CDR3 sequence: CASSGDYNYGYTF. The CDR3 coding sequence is TGTGCCAGCTCCGGGGACTATAACTATGGCTACACCTTC.

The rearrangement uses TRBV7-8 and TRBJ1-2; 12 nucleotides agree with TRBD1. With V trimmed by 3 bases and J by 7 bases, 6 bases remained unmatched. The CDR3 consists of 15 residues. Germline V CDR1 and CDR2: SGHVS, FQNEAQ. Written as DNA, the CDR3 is TGTGCCAGCAGCTTCCGGGACAGGGGGCTGGGTGGCTACACCTTC. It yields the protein CASSFRDRGLGGYTF.

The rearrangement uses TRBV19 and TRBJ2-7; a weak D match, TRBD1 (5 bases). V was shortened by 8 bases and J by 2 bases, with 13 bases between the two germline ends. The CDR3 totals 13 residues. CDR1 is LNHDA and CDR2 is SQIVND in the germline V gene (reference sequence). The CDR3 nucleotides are TGTGCCAGTGCTGTGACAGCCCCCTACGAGCAGTACTTC. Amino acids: CASAVTAPYEQYF.

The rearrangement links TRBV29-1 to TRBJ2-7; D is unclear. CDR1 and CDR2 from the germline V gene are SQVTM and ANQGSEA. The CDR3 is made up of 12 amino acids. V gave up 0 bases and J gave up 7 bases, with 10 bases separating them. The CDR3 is CSVEDVADEQYF. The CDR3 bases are TGCAGCGTTGAAGACGTGGCGGATGAGCAGTACTTC.

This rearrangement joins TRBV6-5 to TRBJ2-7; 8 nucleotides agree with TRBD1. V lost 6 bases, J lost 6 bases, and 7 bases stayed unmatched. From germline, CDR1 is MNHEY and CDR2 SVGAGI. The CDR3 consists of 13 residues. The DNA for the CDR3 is TGTGCCAGCAGCCTGGACAGGGTTCGCGAGCAGTACTTC. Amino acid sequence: CASSLDRVREQYF.

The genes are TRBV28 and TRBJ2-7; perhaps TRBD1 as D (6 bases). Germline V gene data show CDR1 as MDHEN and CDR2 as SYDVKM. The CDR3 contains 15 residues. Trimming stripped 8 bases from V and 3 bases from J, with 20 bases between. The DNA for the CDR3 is TGTGCCAGCCCCGACTTGGGGGCCCCAGTCTACGAGCAGTACTTC. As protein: CASPDLGAPVYEQYF.

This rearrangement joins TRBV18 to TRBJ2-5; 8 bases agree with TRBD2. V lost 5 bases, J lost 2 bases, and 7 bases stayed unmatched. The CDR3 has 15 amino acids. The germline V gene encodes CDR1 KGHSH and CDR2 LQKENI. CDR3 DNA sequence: TGTGCCAGCTCATTCTCGAGCGGGGGTCAAGAGACCCAGTACTTC. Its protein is CASSFSSGGQETQYF.

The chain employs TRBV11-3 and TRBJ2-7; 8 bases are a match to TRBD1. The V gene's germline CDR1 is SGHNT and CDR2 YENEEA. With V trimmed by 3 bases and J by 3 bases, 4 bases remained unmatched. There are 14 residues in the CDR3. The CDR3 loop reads CASSFGQGDYEQYF. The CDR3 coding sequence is TGTGCCAGCAGCTTTGGACAGGGTGACTACGAGCAGTACTTC.